These T cell receptor beta chains were read from a single sample in a study of graft-versus-host responses after intestinal transplantation. Using immunoSEQ multiplex PCR, the repertoire was profiled, and TCRdb retains in-frame clones only, with some absent. The sample yields almost 70,000 clones, more than 90% seen once. The sample was bone marrow, taken 700 to 850 days after intestinal transplantation. The receptors come from a human patient who received an intestinal transplant, so some T cells may come from the graft donor. Each CDR3 is given with its conserved first and last residue. A D gene is named only where the DNA matches it firmly. For some rows the clone size is stated as once, few or many, or as a class when expanded; others skip it.

V gene: TRBV11-2
J gene: TRBJ1-2
D gene: TRBD1
clone size: NA
CDR3 protein: CASSSYRQGAYGYTF
CDR3 DNA: TGTGCCAGCAGCTCCTACCGACAGGGGGCTTATGGCTACACCTTC

V gene: TRBV10-1
J gene: TRBJ1-6
D gene: NA
clone size: NA
CDR3 protein: CATEGVSSYNSPLHF
CDR3 DNA: TGCGCCACCGAGGGGGTTAGCTCCTATAATTCACCCCTCCACTTT

V gene: TRBV6-4
J gene: TRBJ2-1
D gene: TRBD2
clone size: NA
CDR3 protein: CASSDSTSGYNEQFF
CDR3 DNA: TGTGCCAGCAGTGACTCTACTAGCGGTTACAATGAGCAGTTCTTC

V gene: TRBV9
J gene: TRBJ1-3
D gene: NA
clone size: NA
CDR3 protein: CASSVEARSSGNTIYF
CDR3 DNA: TGTGCCAGCAGCGTAGAGGCCAGATCCTCTGGAAACACCATATATTTT

V gene: TRBV19
J gene: TRBJ2-2
D gene: NA
clone size: once
CDR3 protein: CASSIVSAGELFF
CDR3 DNA: TGTGCCAGTAGTATAGTCTCCGCCGGGGAGCTGTTTTTT

V gene: TRBV7-3
J gene: TRBJ1-1
D gene: NA
clone size: NA
CDR3 protein: CASSKPILGQGFLSRRNTEAFF
CDR3 DNA: TGTGCCAGCAGTAAACCGATTCTTGGGCAAGGATTCCTATCTCGACGGAACACTGAAGCTTTCTTT

V gene: TRBV29-1
J gene: TRBJ2-3
D gene: NA
clone size: NA
CDR3 protein: CSVEWTELYTDTQYF
CDR3 DNA: TGCAGCGTTGAATGGACAGAGCTTTACACAGATACGCAGTATTTT

V gene: TRBV2
J gene: TRBJ1-6
D gene: NA
clone size: NA
CDR3 protein: CASMRPVPPLHF
CDR3 DNA: TGTGCCAGCATGAGACCAGTTCCGCCCCTCCACTTT

V gene: TRBV13
J gene: TRBJ1-2
D gene: TRBD1
clone size: NA
CDR3 protein: CASSHQLQGADYGYTF
CDR3 DNA: TGTGCCAGCAGTCACCAATTACAGGGGGCGGACTATGGCTACACCTTC

V gene: TRBV6-6
J gene: TRBJ2-7
D gene: TRBD1
clone size: NA
CDR3 protein: CASSTGGDSYEQYF
CDR3 DNA: TGTGCCAGCAGTACAGGGGGCGATTCCTACGAGCAGTACTTC

V gene: TRBV5-4
J gene: TRBJ2-7
D gene: TRBD2
clone size: NA
CDR3 protein: CASSPGGAHEQYF
CDR3 DNA: TGTGCCAGCAGCCCCGGGGGGGCCCACGAGCAGTACTTC

V gene: TRBV9
J gene: TRBJ2-4
D gene: NA
clone size: NA
CDR3 protein: CASSVAEATDIQYF
CDR3 DNA: TGTGCCAGCAGCGTAGCCGAAGCAACGGACATTCAGTACTTC

V gene: TRBV6-6
J gene: TRBJ1-2
D gene: NA
clone size: NA
CDR3 protein: CASTLDRNYGYTF
CDR3 DNA: TGTGCCAGCACCCTTGATAGGAACTATGGCTACACCTTC

V gene: TRBV7-3
J gene: TRBJ1-1
D gene: TRBD1
clone size: once
CDR3 protein: CASSLTGQVEAFF
CDR3 DNA: TGTGCCAGCAGCTTAACCGGACAGGTTGAAGCTTTCTTT

V gene: TRBV10-3
J gene: TRBJ2-6
D gene: NA
clone size: NA
CDR3 protein: CAISEKSGPSGANVLTF
CDR3 DNA: TGTGCCATCAGTGAGAAGTCCGGTCCCTCTGGGGCCAACGTCCTGACTTTC

V gene: TRBV6-5
J gene: TRBJ1-1
D gene: NA
clone size: NA
CDR3 protein: CASSYSSQTFF
CDR3 DNA: TGTGCCAGCAGTTACTCTAGTCAGACTTTCTTT

V gene: TRBV7-9
J gene: TRBJ2-3
D gene: NA
clone size: NA
CDR3 protein: CATFEAGGGGGTQYF
CDR3 DNA: TGTGCCACTTTCGAGGCAGGAGGAGGGGGAGGCACGCAGTATTTT

V gene: TRBV12-5
J gene: TRBJ2-3
D gene: TRBD2
clone size: NA
CDR3 protein: CASGSPQAGYTDTQYF
CDR3 DNA: TGTGCTAGTGGTTCGCCCCAAGCGGGATACACAGATACGCAGTATTTT

V gene: TRBV7-3
J gene: TRBJ2-3
D gene: NA
clone size: NA
CDR3 protein: CASSLWGTDTQYF
CDR3 DNA: TGTGCCAGCAGCTTGTGGGGGACCGATACGCAGTATTTT

V gene: TRBV11-2
J gene: TRBJ2-2
D gene: TRBD1
clone size: NA
CDR3 protein: CASSLSGGAYGELFF
CDR3 DNA: TGTGCCAGCAGCTTATCAGGGGGCGCTTACGGGGAGCTGTTTTTT

V gene: TRBV28
J gene: TRBJ2-7
D gene: NA
clone size: NA
CDR3 protein: CASSLIPREQYF
CDR3 DNA: TGTGCCAGCAGTTTAATCCCGCGTGAGCAGTACTTC

V gene: TRBV12-5
J gene: TRBJ2-2
D gene: TRBD2
clone size: NA
CDR3 protein: CASGLVLVGRETGELFF
CDR3 DNA: TGTGCTAGTGGTTTGGTACTCGTCGGGAGGGAAACCGGGGAGCTGTTTTTT

V gene: TRBV5-5
J gene: TRBJ1-2
D gene: TRBD1
clone size: few
CDR3 protein: CASSLVGTGGYTF
CDR3 DNA: TGTGCCAGCAGCTTGGTTGGGACAGGTGGCTACACCTTC

V gene: TRBV27
J gene: TRBJ2-7
D gene: NA
clone size: NA
CDR3 protein: CASSLDGGAYEQYF
CDR3 DNA: TGTGCCAGCAGTTTGGACGGGGGAGCCTACGAGCAGTACTTC

V gene: TRBV6-5
J gene: TRBJ2-5
D gene: NA
clone size: NA
CDR3 protein: CASTGGETQYF
CDR3 DNA: TGTGCCAGCACTGGCGGGGAGACCCAGTACTTC

V gene: TRBV27
J gene: TRBJ1-2
D gene: NA
clone size: NA
CDR3 protein: CASSSWTEGGYTF
CDR3 DNA: TGTGCCAGCAGTTCCTGGACTGAGGGTGGCTACACCTTC

V gene: TRBV6-5
J gene: TRBJ2-5
D gene: NA
clone size: NA
CDR3 protein: CASNPRGSETQYF
CDR3 DNA: TGTGCCAGCAATCCCCGGGGGTCGGAGACCCAGTACTTC

V gene: TRBV6-1
J gene: TRBJ1-6
D gene: NA
clone size: NA
CDR3 protein: CASSEIVNSPLHF
CDR3 DNA: TGTGCCAGCAGTGAAATAGTGAATTCACCCCTCCACTTT

V gene: TRBV9
J gene: TRBJ2-5
D gene: TRBD2
clone size: NA
CDR3 protein: CASSVGASGTLETQYF
CDR3 DNA: TGTGCCAGCAGCGTAGGGGCCAGCGGGACTTTGGAGACCCAGTACTTC

V gene: TRBV6-6
J gene: TRBJ1-1
D gene: NA
clone size: NA
CDR3 protein: CASRTNTEAFF
CDR3 DNA: TGTGCCAGCAGGACGAACACTGAAGCTTTCTTT

V gene: TRBV7-4
J gene: TRBJ1-1
D gene: NA
clone size: NA
CDR3 protein: CASSRTLEAFF
CDR3 DNA: TGTGCCAGCAGTCGGACCTTGGAAGCTTTCTTT

V gene: TRBV15
J gene: TRBJ2-2
D gene: NA
clone size: NA
CDR3 protein: CATSRVPGSTGELFF
CDR3 DNA: TGTGCCACCAGCAGAGTTCCAGGAAGCACCGGGGAGCTGTTTTTT

V gene: TRBV29-1
J gene: TRBJ1-2
D gene: NA
clone size: NA
CDR3 protein: CSVEDPQGLGYTF
CDR3 DNA: TGCAGCGTTGAAGATCCCCAGGGTCTTGGCTACACCTTC

V gene: TRBV5-6
J gene: TRBJ2-7
D gene: NA
clone size: NA
CDR3 protein: CASSPGVGDYEQYF
CDR3 DNA: TGTGCCAGCAGCCCCGGGGTGGGCGACTACGAGCAGTACTTC

V gene: TRBV10-3
J gene: TRBJ2-5
D gene: NA
clone size: once
CDR3 protein: CAISEAGGVRDQYF
CDR3 DNA: TGTGCCATCAGTGAGGCAGGGGGGGTTCGGGACCAGTACTTC

V gene: TRBV19
J gene: TRBJ2-1
D gene: NA
clone size: NA
CDR3 protein: CASSGSYNEQFF
CDR3 DNA: TGTGCCAGTTCGGGGTCCTACAATGAGCAGTTCTTC

V gene: TRBV29-1
J gene: TRBJ2-1
D gene: NA
clone size: once
CDR3 protein: CSVELARSYNEQFF
CDR3 DNA: TGCAGCGTTGAACTAGCGAGGTCCTACAATGAGCAGTTCTTC

V gene: TRBV7-9
J gene: TRBJ2-7
D gene: NA
clone size: NA
CDR3 protein: CASSFANSYEQYF
CDR3 DNA: TGTGCCAGCAGCTTCGCGAACAGCTACGAGCAGTACTTC

V gene: TRBV5-6
J gene: TRBJ2-7
D gene: NA
clone size: NA
CDR3 protein: CASSLYSVFLGAGEQYF
CDR3 DNA: TGTGCCAGCAGCTTGTATTCCGTGTTTTTAGGGGCAGGAGAGCAGTACTTC

V gene: TRBV6-1
J gene: TRBJ2-7
D gene: TRBD1
clone size: once
CDR3 protein: CASSGGYKGQGSRYDEQYF
CDR3 DNA: TGTGCCAGCAGTGGGGGATACAAGGGACAGGGTAGTAGGTACGACGAGCAGTACTTC

V gene: TRBV18
J gene: TRBJ1-2
D gene: NA
clone size: NA
CDR3 protein: CASSPPGGSGYTF
CDR3 DNA: TGTGCCAGCTCACCTCCGGGGGGCTCTGGCTACACCTTC

V gene: TRBV4-1
J gene: TRBJ1-5
D gene: NA
clone size: NA
CDR3 protein: CASSLYGNQPQHF
CDR3 DNA: TGCGCCAGCAGTCTCTATGGCAATCAGCCCCAGCATTTT

V gene: TRBV28
J gene: TRBJ2-3
D gene: TRBD2
clone size: NA
CDR3 protein: CASHRLASRADTQYF
CDR3 DNA: TGTGCCAGCCACAGACTAGCGTCCAGGGCAGATACGCAGTATTTT

V gene: TRBV30
J gene: TRBJ1-5
D gene: TRBD1
clone size: NA
CDR3 protein: CAWGTGPTNQPQHF
CDR3 DNA: TGTGCCTGGGGGACAGGTCCAACCAATCAGCCCCAGCATTTT

V gene: TRBV6-1
J gene: TRBJ2-7
D gene: NA
clone size: NA
CDR3 protein: CASSEGDLLSEQYF
CDR3 DNA: TGTGCCAGCAGTGAGGGGGACCTTCTTAGTGAGCAGTACTTC

V gene: TRBV30
J gene: TRBJ2-3
D gene: NA
clone size: NA
CDR3 protein: CAWSRDAERQYF
CDR3 DNA: TGTGCCTGGAGCCGGGACGCCGAACGTCAGTATTTT

V gene: TRBV7-9
J gene: TRBJ1-1
D gene: NA
clone size: NA
CDR3 protein: CASSSPEGGRGTEAFF
CDR3 DNA: TGTGCCAGCAGCTCCCCCGAGGGGGGGCGAGGGACTGAAGCTTTCTTT

V gene: TRBV19
J gene: TRBJ2-2
D gene: TRBD2
clone size: NA
CDR3 protein: CASSSKTSRLTGELFF
CDR3 DNA: TGTGCCAGTAGTTCCAAGACTAGCAGACTCACCGGGGAGCTGTTTTTT